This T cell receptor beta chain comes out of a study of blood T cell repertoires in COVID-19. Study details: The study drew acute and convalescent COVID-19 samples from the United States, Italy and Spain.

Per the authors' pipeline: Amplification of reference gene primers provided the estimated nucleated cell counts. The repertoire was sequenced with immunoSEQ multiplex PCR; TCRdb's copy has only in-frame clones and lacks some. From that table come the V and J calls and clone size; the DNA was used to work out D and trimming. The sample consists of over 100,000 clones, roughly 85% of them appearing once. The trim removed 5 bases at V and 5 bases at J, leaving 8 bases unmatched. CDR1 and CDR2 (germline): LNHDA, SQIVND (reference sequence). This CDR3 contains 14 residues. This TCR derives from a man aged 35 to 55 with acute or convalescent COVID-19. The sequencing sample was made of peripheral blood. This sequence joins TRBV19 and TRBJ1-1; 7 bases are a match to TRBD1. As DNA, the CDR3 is TGTGCCAGTAGTTTGGGGGACAGCCATACTGAAGCTTTCTTT. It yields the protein CASSLGDSHTEAFF.